The T cell receptor beta chain described here comes from a study of regulatory T cells in long-lasting Graves disease. The study's findings and limits: Persistent disease favored TRBV28, TRBJ1-2 and TRBJ2-5. Persistent Graves' patients showed less TCR diversity than newly diagnosed ones.

This CDR3 has 15 residues. The germline V gene has CDR1 SGHVS and CDR2 FNYEAQ. After removal of 6 bases from V and 2 bases from J, the junction contained 8 bases not matched to a gene. As for this clonotype: Its antigen remains unidentified.

Arm-PCR of CDR3 regions and iRepertoire HTBI primers were used to build TCR beta libraries. A single record per CDR3 protein comes from TCRdb applying MiXCR to the multiplex PCR reads. The data show roughly 530,000 distinct CDR3 sequences, with about 15% seen just once and 25% held by the top ten. Described time point: newly diagnosed GD, antithyroid drugs for less than 3 months. The authors made the TCR library using RNA they extracted from PBMCs. Enrollment of patients was through an endocrinology department in Xi'an, China. This sample also appeared in a second study, on T cells in Graves' hyperthyroidism and ophthalmopathy. From that study: Patients aged 18 to 65 had newly diagnosed hyperthyroidism of under 2 months' duration.

This sequence joins TRBV7-6 and TRBJ2-3; 7 bases line up with TRBD1. The source of this sequence is a woman aged 35-60 years with Graves disease. Sequencing used peripheral blood mononuclear cells (PBMCs), obtained at new diagnosis, from a patient treated with antithyroid drugs. CDR3 DNA: TGTGCCAGCAGTTCCGGACAGGCAAACACAGATACGCAGTATTTT. This sequence encodes CASSSGQANTDTQYF.